The next 17 T cell receptor beta chains were all read from a single sample in a study of tumor-infiltrating lymphocytes in primary liver carcinoma. Constant-region priming of about 0.5 ug total RNA yielded TCR beta cDNA. For TCR beta, libraries were produced by three nested multiplex PCR rounds using slightly modified ARM-PCR. A C-beta reverse primer and TRBV1-TRBV30 forward primers served in each of the first two PCR rounds, at 10 cycles apiece. TCRdb recomputed calls from the multiplex PCR reads with MiXCR, one row per CDR3 protein. Of roughly 120,000 distinct CDR3 sequences listed, approximately 68% are singletons. Without any cell sorting, about 20-31 mg of bulk tissue yielded co-extracted RNA and DNA. Sequencing input: tumor-adjacent normal liver tissue. The receptors were sampled from a woman in her fifties or sixties with primary liver carcinoma and hepatitis B virus infection.

This clonotype was recorded many times. This chain connects TRBV12-3 or TRBV12-4 to TRBJ2-5; either TRBD1 or TRBD2 may supply D (5 bases each). This CDR3 spans 16 amino acids. V was clipped by 6 bases and J by 0 bases, with 17 bases between them. The CDR3 DNA is TGTGCCAGCAGGCTAACTGGGTTGGGGGACCAAGAGACCCAGTACTTC. It encodes CASRLTGLGDQETQYF.

Turning to this clonotype: One end of the junction does not line up with germline, which may come from a read error. V gene TRBV30 combines with J gene TRBJ2-7; D unclear. Germline V gene data show CDR1 as GTSNPN and CDR2 as SVGIG (reference sequence). The CDR3 is 11 residues long. CDR3 nucleotides: TGTCCCTGGAGTCCCCCGTATGAGCAGTACTTC. Its translation: CPWSPPYEQYF.

With respect to this clonotype: The CDR3 does not close with the conserved phenylalanine or tryptophan, likely indicating a read error. This chain links TRBV13 with TRBJ2-1, with D hard to call. CDR1 is PRHDT and CDR2 is FYEKMQ in the germline V gene (reference sequence). This CDR3 comprises 15 residues. In nucleotides, the CDR3 is TGTGCCAGGAGCTTAAGTCCTAGCTCCTACAATGAGCAGTTCTTA. This translates into CARSLSPSSYNEQFL.

As to this clonotype: A read error may produce the germline difference seen at one junction end. The rearrangement uses TRBV6-5 and TRBJ2-2; TRBD2 matches at 7 bases. The CDR3 is 15 amino acids. Germline CDR1 MNHEY, CDR2 SVGAGI. The CDR3 nucleotides read TGTGCCTGCAGTGGGGGACTAACCCTCACCGGGGAGCTGTTTTTT. This translates into CACSGGLTLTGELFF.

With respect to this clonotype: A much larger clone is a single base away; this may be a read error. The rearrangement uses TRBV28 and TRBJ1-2; D gene ambiguous. The CDR3 contains 14 residues. CDR1 MDHEN and CDR2 SYDVKM come from the germline V gene. Trimming stripped 3 bases from V and 6 bases from J, with 14 bases between. The CDR3 sequence is CASSFLRWSDGYTF. Here the CDR3 DNA reads TGTGCCAGCAGTTTTCTCCGATGGTCAGATGGCTACACCTTC.

As regards this clonotype: The CDR3 end shows no conserved phenylalanine or tryptophan, and so a read error is likely. The CDR3 nucleotides are TGTGCCACCAGTGACCGGGACGGCCATGGAGAGACCCAGTACCTC. Protein sequence: CATSDRDGHGETQYL. The rearrangement links TRBV24-1 to TRBJ2-5; D possibly matches TRBD1 or TRBD2 (5 bases each). Between the trimmed V and J ends, which lost 4 bases and 4 bases, there was a span of 15 bases. Germline-derived CDR1 and CDR2 are KGHDR and SFDVKD. The CDR3 consists of 15 residues.

As for this clonotype: This sequence may be a read error, since a much larger clone differs from it by one base. The rearrangement uses TRBV19 and TRBJ2-5; either TRBD1 or TRBD2 may supply D (5 bases each). The CDR3 spans 15 residues. CDR1 is LNHDA and CDR2 is SQIVND in the germline V gene (reference sequence). The CDR3 protein is CASSAPLLVGETEYF. Written as DNA, the CDR3 is TGTGCCAGTAGTGCTCCTCTTTTAGTGGGGGAGACCGAGTACTTC. Based on the CDR3 plus reference TRBV19 and TRBJ2-5, the full variable domain is DGGITQSPKYLFRKEGQNVTLSCEQNLNHDAMYWYRQDPGQGLRLIYYSQIVNDFQKGDIAEGYSVSREKKESFPLTVTSAQKNPTAFYLCASSAPLLVGETEYFGPGTRLLVL.

The rearrangement joins TRBV29-1 to TRBJ2-3, with 11 bases identical to TRBD2. Germline V lookup: CDR1 SQVTM, CDR2 ANQGSEA. The J segment lost 1 base and the V segment lost 6 bases, leaving 9 bases of the junction unmatched. This CDR3 region has 16 residues. CDR3 region: CSVGGLAGARTDTQYF. Written as DNA, the CDR3 is TGCAGCGTAGGCGGACTAGCGGGTGCCCGCACAGATACGCAGTATTTT.

This clonotype was seen at least ten times. V usage is TRBV28 and J usage is TRBJ2-5; perhaps TRBD2 as D (6 bases). V was clipped by 5 bases and J by 6 bases, with 16 bases between them. Per germline, CDR1 MDHEN and CDR2 SYDVKM. The CDR3 covers 14 residues. CDR3 protein: CASSPPLGRKTQYF. CDR3 DNA: TGTGCCAGCAGTCCGCCGTTAGGGAGGAAGACCCAGTACTTC.

Regarding this clonotype: The missing conserved phenylalanine or tryptophan at the end of this CDR3 makes a read error likely. The rearrangement uses TRBV10-3 and TRBJ2-1, with D possibly TRBD2 on 5 matching bases. This CDR3 contains 13 residues. V was cut by 3 bases and J by 12 bases, with 15 bases left in between. Germline CDR1 and CDR2: ENHRY and SYGVKD. This chain's CDR3 is CAISDREGGGQFI. The CDR3 DNA is TGTGCCATCAGTGACCGCGAGGGTGGCGGGCAGTTCATC.

Comment on this clonotype: One junction end does not reproduce the germline sequence, and a read error may be involved. The CDR3 sequence: CASLGGVISTNTQYF. CDR3 nucleotide sequence: TGTGCCAGCCTTGGCGGGGTAATTAGCACAAATACGCAGTATTTT. The chain couples TRBV28 to TRBJ2-3; D might be TRBD2 (6 bases). Germline lookup yields CDR1 MDHEN and CDR2 SYDVKM. The CDR3 loop spans 15 amino acids.

This clonotype came up many times. The rearrangement links TRBV6-6 to TRBJ2-2; 7 bases fit TRBD2. CDR3 length: 20 residues. Trimming took 0 bases from V and 0 from J; bases not matched to a gene: 13. Germline V lookup: CDR1 MNHNY, CDR2 SVGAGI (reference sequence). CDR3 in DNA: TGTGCCAGCAGTTACTCGAAAAGTCGTAGCGGGCGAGCGAACACCGGGGAGCTGTTTTTT. Protein product: CASSYSKSRSGRANTGELFF.

This clonotype is medium-sized by share. This chain uses TRBV11-2 with TRBJ2-7, with 9 positions matching TRBD1. The length of the CDR3 is 15 residues. V dropped 5 bases and J dropped 4; count of bases not matched to a gene: 9. Germline values: CDR1 SGHAT, CDR2 FQNNGV. In nucleotides, the CDR3 is TGTGCCAGCAGCCTCCCCGGGACAGGGTTTTACGAGCAGTACTTC. Its protein is CASSLPGTGFYEQYF.

This clonotype was recorded at least ten times. This chain joins TRBV6-4 and TRBJ2-1, with D tentatively TRBD1 or TRBD2 (6 bases each). Germline assignment: CDR1 MRHNA and CDR2 SNTAGT. Trimming shortened V by 3 bases and J by 3 bases, and 12 bases separated the two germline ends. The CDR3 runs 15 residues. The CDR3 nucleotides are TGTGCCAGCAGTGATTACGGGGGCCTCTACAATGAGCAGTTCTTC. Amino acids: CASSDYGGLYNEQFF.

Remarks on this clonotype: Lacking the conserved final phenylalanine or tryptophan, this CDR3 likely reflects a read error. The gene calls are TRBV28 and TRBJ2-7; the match to TRBD1 covers 7 bases. With 8 bases clipped from V and 5 bases from J, the junction kept 9 bases outside the gene matches. CDR3 size: 13 residues. CDR1 MDHEN and CDR2 SYDVKM come from the germline V gene. The CDR3 loop is CASARQGTHEQYL. The CDR3 DNA reads TGTGCCAGCGCCCGACAGGGCACCCACGAGCAGTACTTG.

Points on this clonotype: A read error may explain this, as a much larger clone is one base away. The chain is built from TRBV5-8 and TRBJ2-1, with 9 bases matching TRBD1. This CDR3 contains 13 residues. CDR1 SGHTS and CDR2 YDEGEE come from the germline V gene. This chain's CDR3 is CASGLDRGNEQFF. CDR3 bases: TGTGCCAGCGGCTTGGACAGGGGCAATGAGCAGTTCTTC.

This clonotype was seen at least ten times. The chain joins TRBV7-9 to TRBJ2-1; 10 bases fit TRBD2. V lost 0 bases and J lost 5; bases outside the gene matches: 1. The germline CDR1 and CDR2 sequences are SEHNR and FQNEAQ (reference sequence). There are 15 residues in the CDR3. The CDR3 sequence: CASSLAGTSDNEQFF. Here the CDR3 DNA reads TGTGCCAGCAGCTTAGCCGGGACTAGCGACAATGAGCAGTTCTTC.